The entry below gives a single T cell receptor (beta chain) sequence along with its context. It lacks a known antigen. The record has no base qualities; no much larger clone is one base away. Libraries were prepared through 5' RACE. This sample was sequenced with an Illumina HiSeq 2500. A second PCR of about 6 to 11 cycles was performed with a sample-barcoded 5' primer and a J-beta primer mix. A template-switch 5' adaptor carrying 12 random nucleotides introduced a unique molecular identifier onto each TCR beta cDNA molecule. Each sample yielded at least 2.5 million CDR3-containing paired-end reads. First-strand cDNA synthesis was performed from all RNA using the Mint cDNA synthesis kit, with priming by a TRBC-specific oligonucleotide. After uracil-DNA glycosylase treatment, a first 18-cycle PCR used universal primers M1SS and BC2_uni_R on all cDNA. In the source study's methods: Normalization of each sample was performed by random selection of 1 million high-quality reads, each carrying a distinct molecular identifier. Reads sharing molecular identifiers were discarded rather than binned into consensus sequences. MiTCR, with a Q25 quality threshold and the strictest error-elimination algorithm, was used for CDR3 identification, clonotype clustering and error correction. A nonparametric unseen species model with Euler transformation was used to estimate a lower bound on total TCR beta diversity. Using fastp trimming at Q25 and MiXCR clonotype assembly, TCRdb reanalyzed the public sequencing data and kept in-frame beta chains. Merged by CDR3 protein, the rows form single entries marked with the most common genes and DNA. Clone size and V and J calls follow TCRdb, not the original study. The sample records about 1.8 million distinct CDR3 sequences, about 50% of which are singletons. 2.1% of the sample rests with the top ten.

Taken from cysteine to phenylalanine, the CDR3 has 15 residues. Solely the CDR3 DNA is kept, with 45 bases framed from the first base. CDR1 and CDR2 are drawn from the germline V gene: SGHTA, FQGNSA. The sample comes from a study of blood T cells in healthy people across ages (dated by TCRdb to between 2015 and 2016). Study-level background: In model experiments, template switching captured roughly one uniquely barcoded TCR beta cDNA molecule for every two T cells. The study measured age-related changes in TCR beta repertoire diversity using deep sequencing normalized with unique cDNA molecular identifiers. Four age groups were formed from the donors: young (average roughly 15 years), middle-aged (approximately 40), aged (about 68) and long-lived (more than 75). To avoid experimental bias, donors of different ages were randomly spread across the sequencing lanes. Two additional independent replicas of 1 million unique cDNA reads from the same blood draw were analyzed for two donors (one aged 18 to 29 and one aged 80 or older). What the authors observed across the whole study: Compared with the aged group, more naive CD4+ T cells, fewer expanded clones and increased TCR diversity were shown by the long-lived group, suggesting age selection. The percentage of naive T cells measured by flow cytometry correlated strongly with observed TCR beta diversity. The CMV infection status of donors was not known, potentially confounding age-related changes in expanded clonotypes. Conclusive comparison of naive and antigen-experienced compartments was prevented by the profiling of bulk unsorted PBMCs. As age increased, observed TCR beta diversity per million T cells dropped in a roughly linear way, and a significant reduction was already evident by age 40. Estimates of total diversity from one million sequenced T cells were regarded as lower bounds and underestimates.

Systemically healthy Caucasian individuals from Russia, 35 to 50 in total and aged roughly 6 to 100 years, were included as donors. Each donor gave about 9.7 milliliters of peripheral blood, drawn into EDTA-treated Vacutainer tubes. Ficoll-Paque density-gradient centrifugation was used to isolate PBMCs, with at least 7 million per sample. Total RNA was extracted from PBMCs with Trizol reagent, with at least 5 micrograms obtained per sample. Naive CD45RAhigh/CD27high T cell percentages were measured by flow cytometry on a PBMC aliquot from every donor. The sequenced sample was blood. Recombination connected TRBV7-2 to TRBJ2-4, with a tentative D gene TRBD1 over 5 matching bases. The DNA end lines up better with TRBJ2-5; the J call may be wrong. This clonotype originated in a woman aged 40 to 55 in good health. DNA sequence: TGTGCCAGCAGCTTAGTTGCCAGGGTGGGCGAGACCCAGTACTTC. The encoded protein is CASSLVARVGETQYF.